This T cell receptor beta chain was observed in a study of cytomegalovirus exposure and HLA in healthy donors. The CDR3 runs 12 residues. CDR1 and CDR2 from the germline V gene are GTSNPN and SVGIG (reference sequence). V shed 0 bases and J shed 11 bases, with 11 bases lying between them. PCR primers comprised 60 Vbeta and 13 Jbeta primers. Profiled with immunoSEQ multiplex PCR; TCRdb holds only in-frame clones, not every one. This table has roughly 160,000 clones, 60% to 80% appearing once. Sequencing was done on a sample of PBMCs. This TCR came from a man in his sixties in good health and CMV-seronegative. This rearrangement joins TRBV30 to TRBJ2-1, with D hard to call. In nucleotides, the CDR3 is TGTGCCTGGAGTGTAGGAGAAATTCAGCAGTTCTTC. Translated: CAWSVGEIQQFF.